One sample yielded the 27 T cell receptor beta chains listed below, sequenced in a study of T cells in Graves' hyperthyroidism and ophthalmopathy. The source material, RNA transcripts, was used to amplify TCR beta CDR3 regions. Researchers ran a first-round RT-PCR on the TCR CDR3 using the HTBI primer set. Using its own MiXCR run on the multiplex PCR reads, TCRdb lists one record per CDR3 protein. The sample consists of under 300,000 distinct CDR3 sequences, nearly 15% of them appearing once. The sequenced sample was blood. These receptors all come from a woman between 50 and 59 years old with Graves' hyperthyroidism that later progressed to Graves' ophthalmopathy.

This clonotype occurred a few times. The chain employs TRBV11-3 and TRBJ2-5, with 9 bases identical to TRBD2. The V gene end was trimmed by 5 bases and the J gene end by 5 bases; junction bases not matched to a gene: 3. Germline-derived CDR1 and CDR2 are SGHNT and YENEEA. CDR3 length: 13 amino acids. The CDR3 sequence: CASSQRGDETQYF. The CDR3 DNA follows: TGTGCCAGCAGCCAGCGGGGGGACGAGACCCAGTACTTC.

The chain links TRBV11-1 to TRBJ2-3; 9 nucleotides line up with TRBD2. The V segment lost 3 bases and the J segment 3 bases; nucleotides outside the gene matches: 16. CDR3 length: 19 residues. In germline, CDR1 is SGHAT, CDR2 FQDESV (reference sequence). In DNA form, the CDR3 reads TGTGCCAGCAGCTTTCGAGGTCGCGGCGGGAGGGCCGGGACAGATACGCAGTATTTT. Translating gives CASSFRGRGGRAGTDTQYF.

This sequence joins TRBV15 and TRBJ2-7; D not certain. This CDR3 spans 14 amino acids. CDR1 is LNHNV, CDR2 YYDKDF, per germline (reference sequence). V was cut by 3 bases and J by 4 bases, with 13 bases left in between. The CDR3 DNA reads as TGTGCCACCAGCAGTCTGGCCGTAACGTACGAGCAGTACTTC. Translation: CATSSLAVTYEQYF.

CDR3 DNA sequence: TGTGCCAGCAGTTCACTCAGGACTAGCGGGAGCACAGATACGCAGTATTTT. This encodes CASSSLRTSGSTDTQYF. V is TRBV12-3 or TRBV12-4 and J is TRBJ2-3; 11 nucleotides match TRBD2. The ends lost 4 bases at V and 0 bases at J; junction bases unmatched: 6. CDR3 length: 17 amino acids.

This clonotype was seen repeatedly, ten times or more. This rearrangement joins TRBV2 to TRBJ2-7, with D maybe TRBD2 (5 bases). This CDR3 spans 12 amino acids. Trimming pared 7 bases from V and 7 bases from J, leaving 14 bases between. Germline CDR1 is SNHLY and CDR2 is FYNNEI. The CDR3, as DNA: TGTGCCAGCATCCTGGACCGGGGAGAGCAGTACTTC. It yields the protein CASILDRGEQYF.

The table lists this clonotype with many counts. The chain couples TRBV11-2 to TRBJ2-1; TRBD1 is a possible D gene (5 bases). The CDR3 is 14 residues long. Trimming took off 5 bases at V and 7 bases at J, with 15 bases between the two ends. CDR1 and CDR2 (germline): SGHAT, FQNNGV. The CDR3 region has the DNA TGTGCCAGCAGCCAGGGCTCCGCTAGGAATGAGCAGTTCTTC. Translating gives CASSQGSARNEQFF. The complete variable domain, with remaining parts taken from reference TRBV11-2 and TRBJ2-1, reads EAGVAQSPRYKIIEKRQSVAFWCNPISGHATLYWYQQILGQGPKLLIQFQNNGVVDDSQLPKDRFSAERLKGVDSTLKIQPAKLEDSAVYLCASSQGSARNEQFFGPGTRLTVL.

This clonotype was observed many times. The chain links TRBV6-1 to TRBJ2-2; 7 positions match TRBD2. The germline V gene has CDR1 MNHNS and CDR2 SASEGT. This CDR3 region has 14 residues. V gave up 4 bases and J gave up 7 bases; unmatched junction bases: 6. The CDR3 nucleotides are TGTGCCAGCAGTGGTGTCGCGGGGGTCGGGGAGCTGTTTTTT. Translated, it gives CASSGVAGVGELFF.

The chain recombines TRBV9 with TRBJ1-5; the match to TRBD1 covers 9 bases. The V gene's germline CDR1 is SGDLS and CDR2 YYNGEE. The ends lost 4 bases at V and 5 bases at J; junction bases unmatched: 16. There are 18 residues in the CDR3. The CDR3 nucleotides read TGTGCCAGCAGCCAAACCGCCGGACAGGGGCTTTTCGATCAGCCCCAGCATTTT. This translates into CASSQTAGQGLFDQPQHF.

The table lists this clonotype with a few counts. V gene TRBV15 combines with J gene TRBJ2-4, with D maybe TRBD2 (7 bases). V gave up 0 bases and J gave up 8 bases, with 14 bases separating them. The germline gives CDR1 LNHNV, CDR2 YYDKDF (reference sequence). This CDR3 spans 15 amino acids. The CDR3 sequence is CATSRDRGRGHIQYF. The CDR3 DNA reads TGTGCCACCAGCAGAGATCGGGGGCGGGGGCACATTCAGTACTTC.

Details on this clonotype: This clone may be a read error of a much larger clone one base away. The genes are TRBV2 and TRBJ1-5; D unresolved. The germline CDR1 and CDR2 sequences are SNHLY and FYNNEI. Trimming removed 4 bases from V and 0 bases from J, with 10 bases in between. The CDR3 consists of 15 residues. CDR3 DNA sequence: TGTGCCAGCAGTGTGTCGAGGGTTAGCAATCAGCCCCAGCATTTT. Protein product: CASSVSRVSNQPQHF.

This clonotype was observed at least ten times. The chain carries TRBV12-3 or TRBV12-4 and TRBJ2-3; the D call may be TRBD1 or TRBD2 (7 bases each). This CDR3 has 15 residues. V was shortened by 8 bases and J by 2 bases, with 17 bases between the two germline ends. Written as DNA, the CDR3 is TGTGCCAGCGGGGGGGACAGTACCGCCACAGATACGCAGTATTTT. It translates to CASGGDSTATDTQYF.

A word on this clonotype: A much larger clone lies a single base off, so this may be a read error. V and J are TRBV2 and TRBJ2-7; TRBD1 is a possible D gene (6 bases). The CDR3 is made up of 10 amino acids. Germline values: CDR1 SNHLY, CDR2 FYNNEI. V was cut by 9 bases and J by 6 bases, with 9 bases left in between. The CDR3 region is CARGQGEQYF. The CDR3 DNA reads as TGTGCCAGGGGACAAGGCGAGCAGTACTTC.

This clonotype was detected many times. The V and J genes are TRBV2 and TRBJ2-3, with 10 nucleotides matching TRBD2. This CDR3 comprises 16 residues. Germline CDR1 is SNHLY and CDR2 is FYNNEI. With 2 bases clipped from V and 1 base from J, the junction kept 3 bases outside the gene matches. The CDR3 nucleotides read TGTGCCAGCAGTGAATCCCTAGCGGGAGGCACAGATACGCAGTATTTT. As protein: CASSESLAGGTDTQYF.

This clonotype has more than one count but fewer than ten. The rearrangement uses TRBV6-1 and TRBJ1-5; D may be TRBD1 (5 bases). CDR3 length: 14 residues. V shed 11 bases and J shed 2 bases, with 16 bases lying between them. CDR1 and CDR2 (germline): MNHNS, SASEGT. The CDR3 region is CAGSGQRGNQPQHF. CDR3 sequence (DNA): TGTGCCGGCTCAGGGCAGAGGGGCAATCAGCCCCAGCATTTT.

In its sample, this clonotype was seen a few times. The rearrangement joins TRBV19 to TRBJ1-5; possible D gene TRBD1, 5 bases. Trimming stripped 7 bases from V and 1 base from J, with 11 bases between. The CDR3 consists of 14 residues. Germline V gene data show CDR1 as LNHDA and CDR2 as SQIVND (reference sequence). For the CDR3, the DNA is TGTGCCAGTAACTTCGGGGACAGCAATCAGCCCCAGCATTTT. Translation: CASNFGDSNQPQHF.

This clonotype has just a few counts. The gene calls are TRBV5-1 and TRBJ2-7, with TRBD1 matching 9 bases. This CDR3 has 16 amino acids. The ends lost 0 bases at V and 3 bases at J; junction bases unmatched: 7. The germline V gene encodes CDR1 SGHRS and CDR2 YFSETQ. CDR3 in DNA: TGCGCCAGCAGCTTGGCACAGGGGGCTGGAGGCTACGAGCAGTACTTC. Protein: CASSLAQGAGGYEQYF. The full variable domain, with the rest looked up from reference TRBV5-1 and TRBJ2-7, is KAGVTQTPRYLIKTRGQQVTLSCSPISGHRSVSWYQQTPGQGLQFLFEYFSETQRNKGNFPGRFSGRQFSNSRSEMNVSTLELGDSALYLCASSLAQGAGGYEQYFGPGTRLTVT.

The sample holds many counts of this clonotype. This chain joins TRBV12-3 or TRBV12-4 and TRBJ2-1, with a weak D call TRBD1 (5 bases). V lost 3 bases, J lost 10 bases, and 19 bases lay in between. The CDR3 extends over 15 amino acids. CDR3 in amino acids: CASSLLGRGVGEQFF. The CDR3 DNA reads as TGTGCCAGCAGTTTGTTGGGTAGGGGCGTAGGCGAGCAGTTCTTC.

Of note for this clonotype: A much larger clone differs from this one at a single base, so this may be a read error. No conserved phenylalanine or tryptophan is present at the end of the CDR3, so a read error is the likely explanation. DNA of the CDR3: TGTGCCAGCAGTTCAACTCGGACCGGTATGAAGACCCAGTACATC. Amino acids: CASSSTRTGMKTQYI. V gene TRBV28 combines with J gene TRBJ2-5; D call uncertain. The germline V and J ends were trimmed by 4 bases and 6 bases, with 18 bases remaining between them. CDR3 length: 15 residues. CDR1 and CDR2 (germline): MDHEN, SYDVKM.

V usage is TRBV27 and J usage is TRBJ1-2; D is possibly TRBD1 (6 bases). Between the trimmed V and J ends, which lost 5 bases and 2 bases, there was a span of 12 bases. CDR1 and CDR2 from the germline V gene are MNHEY and SMNVEV (reference sequence). This CDR3 has 14 residues. The CDR3 is CASSEWQGNYGYTF. The DNA for the CDR3 is TGTGCCAGCAGTGAGTGGCAGGGGAACTATGGCTACACCTTC.

This clonotype was counted many times. This chain joins TRBV5-1 and TRBJ2-7; TRBD2 aligns across 7 bases. Germline loops: CDR1 SGHRS, CDR2 YFSETQ. The CDR3 totals 15 residues. The V and J ends lost 3 bases and 0 bases, in that order; junction bases with no gene match: 6. The CDR3 coding sequence is TGCGCCAGCAGCTCGGAAGCGGGGTACTCCTACGAGCAGTACTTC. As protein: CASSSEAGYSYEQYF.

This clonotype was counted a few times. The chain combines TRBV5-4 with TRBJ2-1; D unresolved. CDR1 is SGHNT and CDR2 is YYREEE in the germline V gene (reference sequence). The CDR3 sequence is 14 residues long. The V end lost 3 bases, the J end lost 5 bases, and 12 bases lay between the germline ends. DNA of the CDR3: TGTGCCAGCAGCTGGGGAAAGGGTAACAATGAGCAGTTCTTC. Translated: CASSWGKGNNEQFF.

This clonotype has a single count. Being one base from a much bigger clone, this may be a read error. The rearrangement uses TRBV6-5 and TRBJ2-1; TRBD2 matches 9 bases. The CDR3 sequence is 14 residues long. Germline V gene data show CDR1 as MNHEY and CDR2 as SVGAGI. The CDR3 loop is CASSYSSGSNEQSF. CDR3 nucleotides: TGTGCCAGCAGTTACTCTAGCGGGAGTAATGAGCAGTCCTTC.

This clonotype occurred many times. The chain carries TRBV4-1 and TRBJ2-3; TRBD2 matches 10 bases. The ends lost 4 bases at V and 3 bases at J; junction bases unmatched: 10. The V gene's germline CDR1 is MGHRA and CDR2 YSYEKL. This CDR3 has 17 residues. CDR3 amino acids: CASSPPASGRRTDTQYF. The DNA for the CDR3 is TGCGCCAGCAGCCCCCCTGCTAGCGGGAGACGGACAGATACGCAGTATTTT.

This clonotype was seen ten or more times. V usage is TRBV3-1 and J usage is TRBJ2-3, with D maybe TRBD2 (5 bases). Germline values: CDR1 LGHDT, CDR2 YNNKEL (reference sequence). V was shortened by 4 bases and J by 2 bases, with 13 bases between the two germline ends. The CDR3 covers 15 residues. The CDR3, as DNA: TGTGCCAGCAGCCGCGGGCGGGTCTTCACAGATACGCAGTATTTT. This gives the protein CASSRGRVFTDTQYF.

This clonotype was found many times. J is TRBJ2-1 and V is TRBV2; no definite D call. V lost 4 bases and J 5 bases, leaving 3 bases between the germline ends. Germline CDR1 is SNHLY and CDR2 is FYNNEI. The CDR3 has 11 amino acids. CDR3 protein: CASSADNEQFF. In nucleotides, the CDR3 is TGTGCCAGCAGTGCAGACAATGAGCAGTTCTTC.

Worth noting for this clonotype: This may be a read error, as it is one base from a much larger clone. The chain uses TRBV12-3 or TRBV12-4 and TRBJ2-3; D tentatively fits TRBD1 or TRBD2 (5 bases each). The CDR3 extends over 14 amino acids. The CDR3 sequence: CASSLGPLGDTQCF. For the CDR3, the DNA is TGTGCCAGCAGTTTGGGGCCATTGGGGGATACGCAGTGTTTT.

In this sample, this clonotype turned up many times. This sequence joins TRBV9 and TRBJ2-1, with 9 bases that match TRBD1. Germline trimming cut 4 bases from V and 8 bases from J; bases unmatched to any gene: 7. The CDR3 runs to 14 residues. Germline-derived CDR1 and CDR2 are SGDLS and YYNGEE. The CDR3 protein is CASSTPGQGDEQFF. Here the CDR3 DNA reads TGTGCCAGCAGCACACCGGGACAGGGAGATGAGCAGTTCTTC.